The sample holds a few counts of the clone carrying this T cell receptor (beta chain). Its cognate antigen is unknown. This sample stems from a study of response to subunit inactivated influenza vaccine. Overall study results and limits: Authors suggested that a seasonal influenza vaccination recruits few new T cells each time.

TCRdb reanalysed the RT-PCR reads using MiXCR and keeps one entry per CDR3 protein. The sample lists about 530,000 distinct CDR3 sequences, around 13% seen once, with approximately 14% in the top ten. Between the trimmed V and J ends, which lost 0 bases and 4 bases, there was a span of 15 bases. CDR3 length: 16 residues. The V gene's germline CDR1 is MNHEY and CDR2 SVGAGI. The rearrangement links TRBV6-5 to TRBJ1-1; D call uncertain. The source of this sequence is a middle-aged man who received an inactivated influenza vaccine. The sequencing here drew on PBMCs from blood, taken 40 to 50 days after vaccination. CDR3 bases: TGTGCCAGCAGTTACTCGAGTTGGGTGGGTGGCACTGAAGCTTTCTTT. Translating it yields CASSYSSWVGGTEAFF.